Sequencing of this T cell receptor (beta chain) was carried out in a study of cytotoxic CD8 clonotypes in ibrutinib-treated CLL. About the study: Treatment had run for a median roughly 12 months, range 6 to 36, when response samples were taken.

CDR1 is LGHNT and CDR2 is FRNRAP in the germline V gene. The ends were cut back, 3 bases at V and 7 bases at J, with 6 bases in the middle. The CDR3 extends over 11 amino acids. Profiled with immunoSEQ multiplex PCR; TCRdb holds only in-frame clones, not every one. The top ten hold 25% to 40% of the sample, which has some 98,000 clones, almost 80% seen once. This clone was counted a few times. Sequences were derived from PBMCs, sampled after 12 months of ibrutinib treatment. The sequence was obtained from a human donor with chronic lymphocytic leukemia. The J gene is TRBJ2-5, the V gene TRBV12-5, with unresolved D. CDR3 amino acids: CASGLMGTQYF. The CDR3 region has the DNA TGTGCTAGTGGTTTAATGGGGACCCAGTACTTC.